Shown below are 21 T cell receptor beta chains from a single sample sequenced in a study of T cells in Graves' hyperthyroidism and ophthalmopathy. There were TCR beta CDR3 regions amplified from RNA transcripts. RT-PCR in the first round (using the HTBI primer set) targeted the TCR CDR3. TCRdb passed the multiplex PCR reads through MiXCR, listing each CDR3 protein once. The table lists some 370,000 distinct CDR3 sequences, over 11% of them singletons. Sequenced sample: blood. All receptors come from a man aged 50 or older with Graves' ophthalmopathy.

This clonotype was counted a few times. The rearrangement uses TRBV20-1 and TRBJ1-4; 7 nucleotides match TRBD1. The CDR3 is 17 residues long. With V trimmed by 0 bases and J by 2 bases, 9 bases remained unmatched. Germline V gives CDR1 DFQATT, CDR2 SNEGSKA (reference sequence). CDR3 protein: CSARDLGTVGTNEKLFF. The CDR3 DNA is TGCAGTGCTAGAGACCTAGGGACAGTTGGGACTAATGAAAAACTGTTTTTT.

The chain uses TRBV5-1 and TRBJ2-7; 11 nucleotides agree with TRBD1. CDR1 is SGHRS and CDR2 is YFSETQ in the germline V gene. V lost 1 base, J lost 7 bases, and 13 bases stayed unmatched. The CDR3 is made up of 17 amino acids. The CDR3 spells CASSLYGAGQGAGEQYF. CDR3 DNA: TGCGCCAGCAGCTTGTACGGGGCAGGACAGGGGGCAGGAGAGCAGTACTTC.

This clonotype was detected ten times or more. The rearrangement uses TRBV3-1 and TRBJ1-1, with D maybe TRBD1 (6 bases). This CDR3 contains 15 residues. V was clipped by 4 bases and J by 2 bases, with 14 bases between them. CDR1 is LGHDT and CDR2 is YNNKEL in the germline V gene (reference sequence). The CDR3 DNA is TGTGCCAGCAGCCCCACAGGGAGACGAAACACTGAAGCTTTCTTT. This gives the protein CASSPTGRRNTEAFF.

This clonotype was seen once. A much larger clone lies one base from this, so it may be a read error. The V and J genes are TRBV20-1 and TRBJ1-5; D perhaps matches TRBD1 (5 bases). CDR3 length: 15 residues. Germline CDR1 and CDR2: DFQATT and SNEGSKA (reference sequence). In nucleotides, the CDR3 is TGCAGTTCTAGAGACAGTAGGGGCCGAAATCAGCCCCAGCATTTT. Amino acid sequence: CSSRDSRGRNQPQHF.

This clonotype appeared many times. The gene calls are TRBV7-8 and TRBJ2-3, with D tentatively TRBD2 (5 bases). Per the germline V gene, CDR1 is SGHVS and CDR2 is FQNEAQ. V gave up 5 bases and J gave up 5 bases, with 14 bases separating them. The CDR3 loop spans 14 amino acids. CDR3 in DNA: TGTGCCAGCAGCCTGCGACGGACTGGAGATACGCAGTATTTT. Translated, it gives CASSLRRTGDTQYF. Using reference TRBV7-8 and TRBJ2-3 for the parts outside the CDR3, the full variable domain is GAGVSQSPRYKVAKRGQDVALRCDPISGHVSLFWYQQALGQGPEFLTYFQNEAQLDKSGLPSDRFFAERPEGSVSTLKIQRTQQEDSAVYLCASSLRRTGDTQYFGPGTRLTVL.

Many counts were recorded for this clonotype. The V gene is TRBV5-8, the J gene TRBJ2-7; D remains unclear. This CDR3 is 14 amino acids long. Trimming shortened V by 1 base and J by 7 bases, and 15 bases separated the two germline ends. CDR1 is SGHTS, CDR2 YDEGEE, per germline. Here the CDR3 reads CASSLYGAALEQYF. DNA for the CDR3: TGTGCCAGCAGCTTGTATGGAGCAGCGCTGGAGCAGTACTTC.

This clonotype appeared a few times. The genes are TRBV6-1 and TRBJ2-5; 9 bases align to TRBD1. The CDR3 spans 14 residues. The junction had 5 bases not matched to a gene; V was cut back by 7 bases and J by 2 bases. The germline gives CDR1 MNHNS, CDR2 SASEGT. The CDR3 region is CASKPGQGQETQYF. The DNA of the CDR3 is TGTGCCAGCAAACCGGGACAGGGACAAGAGACCCAGTACTTC.

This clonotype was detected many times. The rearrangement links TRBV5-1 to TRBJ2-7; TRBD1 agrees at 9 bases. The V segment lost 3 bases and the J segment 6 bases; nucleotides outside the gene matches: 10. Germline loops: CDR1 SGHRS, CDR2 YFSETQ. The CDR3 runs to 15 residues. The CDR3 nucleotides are TGCGCCAGCAGCTGGGGACAGGGAGGGACCGGCGAGCAGTACTTC. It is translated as CASSWGQGGTGEQYF.

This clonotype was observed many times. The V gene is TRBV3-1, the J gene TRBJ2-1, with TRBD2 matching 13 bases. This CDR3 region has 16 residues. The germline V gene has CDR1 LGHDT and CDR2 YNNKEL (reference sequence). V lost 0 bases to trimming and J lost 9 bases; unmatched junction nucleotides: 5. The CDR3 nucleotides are TGTGCCAGCAGCCAAGAGGGACTAGCGGGATTCCCTGAGCAGTTCTTC. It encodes CASSQEGLAGFPEQFF.

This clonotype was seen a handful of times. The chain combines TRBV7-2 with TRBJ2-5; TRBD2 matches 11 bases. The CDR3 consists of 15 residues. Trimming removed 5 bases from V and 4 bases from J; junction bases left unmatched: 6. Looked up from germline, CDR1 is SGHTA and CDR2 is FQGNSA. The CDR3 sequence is CASSLRLAGRETQYF. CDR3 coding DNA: TGTGCCAGCAGCCTACGACTAGCGGGGAGAGAGACCCAGTACTTC. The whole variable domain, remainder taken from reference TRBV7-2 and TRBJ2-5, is GAGVSQSPSNKVTEKGKDVELRCDPISGHTALYWYRQSLGQGLEFLIYFQGNSAPDKSGLPSDRFSAERTGGSVSTLTIQRTQQEDSAVYLCASSLRLAGRETQYFGPGTRLLVL.

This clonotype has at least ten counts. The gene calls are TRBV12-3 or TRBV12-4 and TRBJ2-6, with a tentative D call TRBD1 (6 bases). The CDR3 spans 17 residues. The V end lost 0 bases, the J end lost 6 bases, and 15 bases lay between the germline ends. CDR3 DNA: TGTGCCAGCAGTTTAGCGCAGACAGGTCGGTCGGCCAACGTCCTGACTTTC. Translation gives CASSLAQTGRSANVLTF.

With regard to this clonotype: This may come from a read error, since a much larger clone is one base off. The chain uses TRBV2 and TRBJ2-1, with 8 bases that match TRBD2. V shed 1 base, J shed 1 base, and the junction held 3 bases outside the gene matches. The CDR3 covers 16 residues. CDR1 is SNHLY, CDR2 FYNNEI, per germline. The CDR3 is CASSEEVAGSYNEQFF. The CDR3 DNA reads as TGTGCCAGCAGTGAAGAGGTAGCGGGGTCCTACAATGAGCAGTTCTTC.

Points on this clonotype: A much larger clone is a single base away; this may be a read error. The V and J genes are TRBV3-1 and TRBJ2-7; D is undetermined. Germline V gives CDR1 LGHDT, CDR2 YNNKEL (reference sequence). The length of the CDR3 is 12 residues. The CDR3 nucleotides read TGTGCCAGCAGCCGCCTAAACTACGAGCGGTACTTC. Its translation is CASSRLNYERYF.

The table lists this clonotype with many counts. CDR3 sequence reads: CASSQTGQTGDTQYF. In DNA, the CDR3 is TGCGCCAGCAGCCAGACAGGGCAAACTGGAGATACGCAGTATTTT. The chain is built from TRBV5-1 and TRBJ2-3, with TRBD1 matching 7 bases. The germline V gene encodes CDR1 SGHRS and CDR2 YFSETQ. Trimming at V came to 4 bases and at J to 5 bases, leaving 10 bases not matched to a gene. The CDR3 contains 15 residues.

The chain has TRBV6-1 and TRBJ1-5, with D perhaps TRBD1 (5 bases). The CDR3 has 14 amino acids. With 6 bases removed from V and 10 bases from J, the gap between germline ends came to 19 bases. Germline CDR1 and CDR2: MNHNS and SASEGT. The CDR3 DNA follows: TGTGCCAGCAGCCCCCGGGGCAGAACCTCCCCCCAGCATTTT. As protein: CASSPRGRTSPQHF.

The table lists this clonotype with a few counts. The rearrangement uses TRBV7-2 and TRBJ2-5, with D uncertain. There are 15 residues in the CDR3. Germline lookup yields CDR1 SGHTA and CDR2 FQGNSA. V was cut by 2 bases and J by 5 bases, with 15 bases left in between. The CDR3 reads CASSLSFRKTETQYF. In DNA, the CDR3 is TGTGCCAGCAGCTTATCGTTTAGGAAGACGGAGACCCAGTACTTC.

In nucleotides, the CDR3 is TGCGCCAGCAGTGAGAAACGTGTCACTGAAGCTTTCTTT. Translated, it gives CASSEKRVTEAFF. The genes are TRBV10-1 and TRBJ1-1; D gene uncertain. Deletions cut 2 bases from V and 4 bases from J, with 8 bases between. In germline, CDR1 is WNHNN, CDR2 SYGVQD (reference sequence). The CDR3 covers 13 residues.

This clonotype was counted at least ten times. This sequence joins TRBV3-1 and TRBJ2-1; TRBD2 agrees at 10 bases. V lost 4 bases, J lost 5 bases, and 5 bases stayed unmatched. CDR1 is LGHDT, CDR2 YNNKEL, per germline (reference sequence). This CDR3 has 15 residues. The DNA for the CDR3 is TGTGCCAGCAGCCCCACTAGCGGGGACAACAATGAGCAGTTCTTC. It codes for CASSPTSGDNNEQFF.

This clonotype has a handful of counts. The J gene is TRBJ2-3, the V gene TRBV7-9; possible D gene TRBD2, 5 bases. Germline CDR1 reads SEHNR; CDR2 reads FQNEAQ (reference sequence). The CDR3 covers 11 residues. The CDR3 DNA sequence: TGTGGAACGGGGAGCACAGATACGCAGTATTTT. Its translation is CGTGSTDTQYF.

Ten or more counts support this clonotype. The CDR3 reads CASKKGEYNEQFF. For the CDR3, the DNA is TGTGCCAGCAAGAAGGGGGAATACAATGAGCAGTTCTTC. V gene TRBV6-1 combines with J gene TRBJ2-1; the D gene is possibly TRBD1 (6 bases). CDR3 size: 13 residues. Germline V gene lookup returns CDR1 MNHNS and CDR2 SASEGT. V lost 7 bases and J 4 bases, leaving 11 bases between the germline ends.

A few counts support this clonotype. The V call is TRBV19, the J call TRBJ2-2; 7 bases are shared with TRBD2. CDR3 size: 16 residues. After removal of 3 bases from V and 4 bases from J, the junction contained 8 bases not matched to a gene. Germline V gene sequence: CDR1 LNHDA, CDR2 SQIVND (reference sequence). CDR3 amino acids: CASSIDRAGATGELFF. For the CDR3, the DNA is TGTGCCAGTAGTATTGATAGGGCGGGAGCCACCGGGGAGCTGTTTTTT.